This TCR beta chain was recorded in a study of OX40 agonist ivuxolimab in advanced cancers. Some clones are missing from TCRdb's copy, which holds only in-frame ones; the method was immunoSEQ multiplex PCR. The sample consists of tens of thousands of clones, approximately 84% of them appearing once. On this clone itself: The antigen is undetermined.

The length of the CDR3 is 13 residues. Per germline, CDR1 SNHLY and CDR2 FYNNEI. Trimming shortened V by 8 bases and J by 1 base, and 9 bases separated the two germline ends. Findings of the study overall: Nonresponders included some who also had low normalized T-cell clonal expansion. Antigen targets of the expanded peripheral T cells went undetermined. Doses of 0.1 to 3.0 mg/kg were accompanied by clonal expansion of CD4+ and CD8+ blood T cells by week 6.

The receptor comes from an adult with an advanced solid tumor such as melanoma, head and neck, liver or kidney cancer. The J gene is TRBJ2-1, the V gene TRBV2; D assignment may be TRBD1 or TRBD2 (5 bases each). The sample consisted of CD4+ or CD8+ T cells sorted from blood, taken in a trial of the OX40 agonist ivuxolimab. The CDR3 sequence: CASGDGSYNEQFF. CDR3 nucleotide sequence: TGTGCCAGCGGGGACGGATCCTACAATGAGCAGTTCTTC.